The clone carrying this T cell receptor beta chain was counted ten times or more. The CDR3 length is 12 residues. CDR1 and CDR2 (germline): ENHRY, SYGVKD. V gave up 10 bases and J gave up 6 bases, with 15 bases separating them. The hyperthyroidism patients had all been newly diagnosed, and their disease duration was under 2 months. Their ages ranged from 18 to 65 years. This sample was included in a study of T cells in Graves' hyperthyroidism and ophthalmopathy. Overall study: At initial diagnosis, before any treatment had begun, peripheral blood was obtained.

What was amplified from RNA transcripts were TCR beta CDR3 regions. First-round RT-PCR with HTBI primers amplified the TCR CDR3 region. Via MiXCR, TCRdb re-called the multiplex PCR reads, giving one row per CDR3 protein. Here the sample spans approximately 870,000 distinct CDR3 sequences, approximately 40% being singletons. The specimen sequenced was blood. J is TRBJ2-5 and V is TRBV10-3; either TRBD1 or TRBD2 may fit D (5 bases each). The TCR sequence derives from a man younger than 35 with Graves' hyperthyroidism. CDR3 coding DNA: TGTGCCACCCTCGGGGCACTCCAGACCCAGTACTTC. It translates to CATLGALQTQYF.